This T cell receptor beta chain came from a study of Ad26.COV2.S vaccination and SARS-CoV-2 variants. Study overall: Donor was in the COV1001 Ad26.COV2.S trial arm. Ad26.COV2.S shots went into the muscle once or twice, 56 days apart.

CDR3 size: 15 residues. Per the germline V gene, CDR1 is LGHDT and CDR2 is YNNKEL (reference sequence). Between the trimmed V and J ends, which lost 1 base and 5 bases, there was a span of 14 bases. Using immunoSEQ multiplex PCR, the repertoire was profiled, and TCRdb retains in-frame clones only, with some absent. Of more than 250,000 clones in the sample, approximately 87% are singletons; the top ten hold around 3%. Treatment defined: 19 received Ad26.COV2.S at low or high dose, single or two shots; roughly five received placebo; per-sample allocation not given. The samples date from day 63 after the first vaccine or placebo injection. In this sample, this clone turned up a few times.

The specimen comprised peripheral blood, sampled in a trial of Ad26.COV2.S vaccine versus placebo. This clonotype was obtained from a person aged 18-65 years who received the Ad26.COV2.S COVID-19 vaccine or a placebo. This chain links TRBV3-1 (or the pseudogene TRBV3-2) with TRBJ1-1, with D tentatively TRBD1 (5 bases). CDR3 loop: CASSQGGGKVTEAFF. The DNA for the CDR3 is TGTGCCAGCAGCCAAGGGGGGGGGAAGGTGACTGAAGCTTTCTTT.